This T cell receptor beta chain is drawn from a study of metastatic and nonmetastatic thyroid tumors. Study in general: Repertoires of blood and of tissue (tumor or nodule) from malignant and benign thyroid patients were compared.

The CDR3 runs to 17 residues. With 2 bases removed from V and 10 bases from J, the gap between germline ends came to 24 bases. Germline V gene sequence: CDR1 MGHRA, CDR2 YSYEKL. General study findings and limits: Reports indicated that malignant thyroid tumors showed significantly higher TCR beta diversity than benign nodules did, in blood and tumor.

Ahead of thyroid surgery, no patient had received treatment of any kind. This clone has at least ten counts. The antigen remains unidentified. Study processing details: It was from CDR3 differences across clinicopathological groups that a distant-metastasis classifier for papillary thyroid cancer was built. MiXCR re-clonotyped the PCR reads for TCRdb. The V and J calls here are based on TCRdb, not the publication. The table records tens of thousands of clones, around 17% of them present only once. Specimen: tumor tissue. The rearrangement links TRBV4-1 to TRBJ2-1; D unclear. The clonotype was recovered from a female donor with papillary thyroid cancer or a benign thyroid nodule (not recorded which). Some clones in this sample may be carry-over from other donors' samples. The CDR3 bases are TGCGCCAGCAGCCAACTTGTCCTAATAGATAGAGTGGGGGAGCAGTTCTTC. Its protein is CASSQLVLIDRVGEQFF.